This is a list of T cell receptor beta chains from one sample in a study of persistence of HIV-infected CD4 T cells. Only in-frame clones appear in the TCRdb table, and some are missing; sequencing was by immunoSEQ multiplex PCR. Among tens of thousands of clones listed, 70% to 80% were seen once. No cognate antigen is known for these TCRs. The input for sequencing was CD4+ T cells sorted from PBMCs after roughly 18-hour stimulation, taken from a patient who received antiretroviral therapy. These TCRs come from an adult man with HIV who was CMV-seropositive. The CDR3 runs from the conserved cysteine through the conserved F or W. A D gene is named only where the DNA matches it firmly. Size is omitted from some rows. Given values are once, few, many or a class for expanded clones.

j_call: TRBJ2-1
d_call: TRBD1
v_call: TRBV24-1
clone_size: .
cdr3_aa: CATSTTGTADEQFF

j_call: TRBJ1-5
d_call: TRBD1
v_call: TRBV6-4
clone_size: .
cdr3_aa: CASSDSRAGGRQPQHF

j_call: TRBJ2-2
d_call: .
v_call: TRBV25-1
clone_size: .
cdr3_aa: CASRKAGELFF

j_call: TRBJ2-7
d_call: .
v_call: TRBV14
clone_size: .
cdr3_aa: CASSSVYEQYF

j_call: TRBJ2-3
d_call: .
v_call: TRBV9
clone_size: .
cdr3_aa: CASRRLGSTDTQYF

j_call: TRBJ1-2
d_call: .
v_call: TRBV6-5
clone_size: .
cdr3_aa: CASSYSGWTNIAGYTF

j_call: TRBJ1-6
d_call: .
v_call: TRBV20-1
clone_size: .
cdr3_aa: CSASDFRGYNSPLHF

j_call: TRBJ2-7
d_call: TRBD1
v_call: TRBV10-1
clone_size: .
cdr3_aa: CASSGPGTGGAWYEQYF

j_call: TRBJ1-4
d_call: .
v_call: TRBV19
clone_size: .
cdr3_aa: CASTVTGGEKLFF

j_call: TRBJ2-3
d_call: .
v_call: TRBV7-3
clone_size: .
cdr3_aa: CASSKLFVDTQYF

j_call: TRBJ2-7
d_call: TRBD2
v_call: TRBV30
clone_size: .
cdr3_aa: CAWSSRGGIYEQYF

j_call: TRBJ1-4
d_call: TRBD1
v_call: TRBV5-1
clone_size: few
cdr3_aa: CASSGTGTGDEKLFF

j_call: TRBJ2-7
d_call: .
v_call: TRBV29-1
clone_size: .
cdr3_aa: CSVDGLGGGPGLGSYEQYF

j_call: TRBJ1-1
d_call: .
v_call: TRBV25-1
clone_size: .
cdr3_aa: CASRVAAEAFF

j_call: TRBJ1-2
d_call: .
v_call: TRBV5-1
clone_size: .
cdr3_aa: CASSLVWGNYGYTF

j_call: TRBJ2-5
d_call: .
v_call: TRBV18
clone_size: .
cdr3_aa: CASSPGETQYF

j_call: TRBJ1-3
d_call: .
v_call: TRBV18
clone_size: once
cdr3_aa: CASSPTGSGNTIYF

j_call: TRBJ1-5
d_call: TRBD1
v_call: TRBV10-2
clone_size: .
cdr3_aa: CASSETVGTAAQPQHF

j_call: TRBJ1-2
d_call: .
v_call: TRBV5-4
clone_size: .
cdr3_aa: CASSPTLMASANYGYTF

j_call: TRBJ1-2
d_call: .
v_call: TRBV7-2
clone_size: .
cdr3_aa: CASSPIIPRGFGYTF

j_call: TRBJ1-1
d_call: .
v_call: TRBV3-1/TRBV3-2
clone_size: .
cdr3_aa: CASSHTGPRFF

j_call: TRBJ1-1
d_call: .
v_call: TRBV5-1
clone_size: .
cdr3_aa: CASSLEGPSEAFF

j_call: TRBJ1-1
d_call: .
v_call: TRBV20-1
clone_size: .
cdr3_aa: CSAVRLGAFF

j_call: TRBJ1-5
d_call: TRBD1
v_call: TRBV19
clone_size: .
cdr3_aa: CASRGQGPNQPQHF

j_call: TRBJ2-3
d_call: .
v_call: TRBV18
clone_size: .
cdr3_aa: CASSPITDTQYF

j_call: TRBJ2-2
d_call: .
v_call: TRBV9
clone_size: .
cdr3_aa: CASSEGPHGALTGELFF

j_call: TRBJ2-5
d_call: TRBD2
v_call: TRBV15
clone_size: .
cdr3_aa: CATSGGGEGQETQYF

j_call: TRBJ2-7
d_call: .
v_call: TRBV6-6
clone_size: .
cdr3_aa: CASRKGGGNEQYF

j_call: TRBJ1-1
d_call: .
v_call: TRBV30
clone_size: .
cdr3_aa: CAWSVRAMNTEAFF

j_call: TRBJ1-2
d_call: .
v_call: TRBV29-1
clone_size: .
cdr3_aa: CSARQAQNYGYTF

j_call: TRBJ2-7
d_call: TRBD1
v_call: TRBV10-3
clone_size: .
cdr3_aa: CAISGQGALGYKGEQYF

j_call: TRBJ2-7
d_call: .
v_call: TRBV29-1
clone_size: few
cdr3_aa: CSVETVGSYEQYF

j_call: TRBJ1-1
d_call: .
v_call: TRBV7-2
clone_size: .
cdr3_aa: CASSPFQSNTEAFF

j_call: TRBJ1-5
d_call: .
v_call: TRBV27
clone_size: .
cdr3_aa: CASSLKGWGQPQHF

j_call: TRBJ1-1
d_call: .
v_call: TRBV6-5
clone_size: few
cdr3_aa: CASSYLQGFRNTEAFF

j_call: TRBJ2-7
d_call: .
v_call: TRBV5-1
clone_size: .
cdr3_aa: CASSLGHSSYEQYF

j_call: TRBJ1-1
d_call: .
v_call: TRBV7-2
clone_size: .
cdr3_aa: CASSLEQRNTEAFF

j_call: TRBJ1-4
d_call: .
v_call: TRBV6-5
clone_size: few
cdr3_aa: CASRSPVGKLFF

j_call: TRBJ1-2
d_call: TRBD1
v_call: TRBV5-4
clone_size: many
cdr3_aa: CASSLVSRDRGSGYTF

j_call: TRBJ2-7
d_call: .
v_call: TRBV4-2
clone_size: once
cdr3_aa: CASSPQSGTNSYEQYF

j_call: TRBJ2-2
d_call: TRBD1
v_call: TRBV3-1/TRBV3-2
clone_size: once
cdr3_aa: CASSLRTGNTGELFF